This TCR beta chain is drawn from a study of blood T cells in healthy people across ages. Overall study: About one barcoded beta molecule per two T cells came from capture by template switching. Notes on the study in general: It was the long-lived donors that had more naive CD4+ cells and higher diversity than aged donors.

With a J-beta primer mix and a sample-barcoded 5' primer, a second PCR ran roughly 7 to 11 cycles. Template switching added a 12-random-nucleotide identifier to every cDNA molecule. TCRdb independently ran MiXCR on the 5' RACE reads; one entry per CDR3 protein. The sample holds 1.5 million to 1.9 million distinct CDR3 sequences, around 40% seen once. Note on this clonotype: Its cognate antigen is unknown.

Germline lookup yields CDR1 SGDLS and CDR2 YYNGEE. This CDR3 contains 15 residues. The trim removed 2 bases at V and 0 bases at J, leaving 5 bases unmatched. This TCR was recovered from a woman aged 18-29 years in good health. The chain employs TRBV9 and TRBJ2-7; 7 bases line up with TRBD1. The source material was blood. The CDR3 DNA reads as TGTGCCAGCAGCGTGACGGGACAGCCCTCCTACGAGCAGTACTTC. Its protein is CASSVTGQPSYEQYF.